This TCR beta chain was sequenced in a study of cytomegalovirus exposure and HLA in healthy donors. Study results and limitations: The investigators catalogued 150 or so TCR beta chains as cytomegalovirus-associated. It was found in a later analysis that first-cohort TCR clusters tended to co-occur in the 130 or so validation repertoires. Cytomegalovirus status was reportedly diagnosed by the classifier with high specificity and sensitivity. CMV antigen specificity was confirmed in vitro for three CMV-associated chains.

Profiled with immunoSEQ multiplex PCR; TCRdb holds only in-frame clones, not every one. The sample holds 90,000 to 120,000 clones, 70% to 85% seen once. As to this clone: The antigen remains unidentified.

The material sequenced was PBMCs. This sequence was found in a young woman in good health and CMV-seronegative.

The CDR3 region is CASSLVGAGARDTEAFF. Here the CDR3 DNA reads TGTGCCAGCAGCTTGGTCGGGGCAGGGGCGAGAGACACTGAAGCTTTCTTT. The J gene is TRBJ1-1, the V gene TRBV5-4, with a tentative D call TRBD1 (6 bases). The CDR3 contains 17 residues. V lost 0 bases to trimming and J lost 3 bases, with 18 bases between them. The germline V gene has CDR1 SGHNT and CDR2 YYREEE (reference sequence).